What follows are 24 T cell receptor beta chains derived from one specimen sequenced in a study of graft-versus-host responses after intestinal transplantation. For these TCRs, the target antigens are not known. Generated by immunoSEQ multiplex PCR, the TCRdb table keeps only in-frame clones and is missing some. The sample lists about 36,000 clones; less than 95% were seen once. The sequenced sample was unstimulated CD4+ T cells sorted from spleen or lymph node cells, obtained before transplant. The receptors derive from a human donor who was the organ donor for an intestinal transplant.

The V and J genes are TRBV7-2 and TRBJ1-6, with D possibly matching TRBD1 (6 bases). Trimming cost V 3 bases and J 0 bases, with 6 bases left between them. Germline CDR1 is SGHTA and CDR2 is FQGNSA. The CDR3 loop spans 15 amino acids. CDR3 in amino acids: CASSFRGSYNSPLHF. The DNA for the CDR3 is TGTGCCAGCAGCTTCAGGGGCTCCTATAATTCACCCCTCCACTTT.

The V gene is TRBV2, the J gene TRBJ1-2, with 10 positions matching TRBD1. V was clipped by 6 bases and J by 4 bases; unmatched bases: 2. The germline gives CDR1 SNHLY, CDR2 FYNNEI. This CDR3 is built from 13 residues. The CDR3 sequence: CASSRTGGYGYTF. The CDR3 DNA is TGTGCCAGCAGCCGGACAGGGGGCTATGGCTACACCTTC.

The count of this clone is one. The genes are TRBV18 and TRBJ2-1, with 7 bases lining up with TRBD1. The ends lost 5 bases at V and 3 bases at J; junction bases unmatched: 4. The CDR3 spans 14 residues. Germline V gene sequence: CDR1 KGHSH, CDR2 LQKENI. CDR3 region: CASSRAGGYNEQFF. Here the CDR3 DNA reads TGTGCCAGCTCAAGAGCAGGGGGCTACAATGAGCAGTTCTTC.

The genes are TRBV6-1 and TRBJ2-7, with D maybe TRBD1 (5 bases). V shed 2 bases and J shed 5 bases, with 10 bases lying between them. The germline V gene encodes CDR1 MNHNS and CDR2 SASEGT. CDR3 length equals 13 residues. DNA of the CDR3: TGTGCCAGCAGTGAAAGACAGATCCACGAGCAGTACTTC. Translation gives CASSERQIHEQYF.

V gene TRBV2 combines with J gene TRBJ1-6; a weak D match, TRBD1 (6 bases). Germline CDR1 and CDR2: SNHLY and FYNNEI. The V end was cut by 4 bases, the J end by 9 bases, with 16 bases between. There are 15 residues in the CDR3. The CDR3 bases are TGTGCCAGCAGTGCACAGGGTAGGTCTCCTTCACCCCTCCACTTT. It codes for CASSAQGRSPSPLHF.

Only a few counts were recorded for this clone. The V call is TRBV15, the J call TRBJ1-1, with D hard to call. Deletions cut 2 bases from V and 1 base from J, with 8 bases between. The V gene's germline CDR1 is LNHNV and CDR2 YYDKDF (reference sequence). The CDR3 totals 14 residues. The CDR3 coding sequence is TGTGCCACCAGCAGATTTACGGAGAACACTGAAGCTTTCTTT. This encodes CATSRFTENTEAFF.

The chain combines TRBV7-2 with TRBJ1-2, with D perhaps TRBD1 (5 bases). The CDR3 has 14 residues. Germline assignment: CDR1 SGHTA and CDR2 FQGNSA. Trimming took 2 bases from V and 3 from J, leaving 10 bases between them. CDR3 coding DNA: TGTGCCAGCAGCTTATCCAGGGTAGACTATGGCTACACCTTC. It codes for CASSLSRVDYGYTF.

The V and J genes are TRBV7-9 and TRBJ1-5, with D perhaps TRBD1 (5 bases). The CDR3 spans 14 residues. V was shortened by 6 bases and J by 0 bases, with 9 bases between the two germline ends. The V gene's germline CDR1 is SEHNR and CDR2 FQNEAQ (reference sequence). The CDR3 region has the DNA TGTGCCAGCAGTCCCGGGGCTAGCAATCAGCCCCAGCATTTT. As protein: CASSPGASNQPQHF.

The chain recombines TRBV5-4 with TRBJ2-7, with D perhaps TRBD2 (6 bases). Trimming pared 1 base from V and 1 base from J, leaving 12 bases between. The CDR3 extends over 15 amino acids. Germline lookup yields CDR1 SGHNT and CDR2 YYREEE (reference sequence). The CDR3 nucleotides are TGTGCCAGCAGCTTGTTTAGCGGTGGTTCCTACGAGCAGTACTTC. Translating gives CASSLFSGGSYEQYF.

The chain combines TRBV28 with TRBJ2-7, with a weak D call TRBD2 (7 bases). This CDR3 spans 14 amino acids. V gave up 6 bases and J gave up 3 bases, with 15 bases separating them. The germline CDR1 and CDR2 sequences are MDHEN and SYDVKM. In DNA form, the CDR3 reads TGTGCCAGCAGGGGGCGGGGGACAATCTACGAGCAGTACTTC. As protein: CASRGRGTIYEQYF.

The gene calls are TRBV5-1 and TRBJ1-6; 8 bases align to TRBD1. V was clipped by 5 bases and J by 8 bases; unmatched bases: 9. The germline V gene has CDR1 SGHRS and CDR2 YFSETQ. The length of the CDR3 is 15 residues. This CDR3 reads CASSSMTGADSPLHF. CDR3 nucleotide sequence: TGCGCCAGCAGTTCTATGACAGGGGCGGATTCACCCCTCCACTTT. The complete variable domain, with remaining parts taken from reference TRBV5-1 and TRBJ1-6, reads KAGVTQTPRYLIKTRGQQVTLSCSPISGHRSVSWYQQTPGQGLQFLFEYFSETQRNKGNFPGRFSGRQFSNSRSEMNVSTLELGDSALYLCASSSMTGADSPLHFGNGTRLTVT.

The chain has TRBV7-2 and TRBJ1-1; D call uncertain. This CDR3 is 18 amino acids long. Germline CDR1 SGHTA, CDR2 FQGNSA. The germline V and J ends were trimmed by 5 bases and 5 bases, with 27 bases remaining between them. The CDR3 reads CASSLWPASSSKGTEAFF. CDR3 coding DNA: TGTGCCAGCAGCCTTTGGCCCGCGTCTTCCTCGAAAGGTACTGAAGCTTTCTTT.

In DNA form, the CDR3 reads TGTGCCAGCAGCTTACTCGGACAGGGGAGGAGGTCCTACAATGAGCAGTTCTTC. It translates to CASSLLGQGRRSYNEQFF. The chain is built from TRBV11-2 and TRBJ2-1; the match to TRBD1 covers 9 bases. With V trimmed by 2 bases and J by 1 base, 9 bases remained unmatched. CDR1 is SGHAT and CDR2 is FQNNGV in the germline V gene. This CDR3 spans 18 amino acids. The full variable domain, in which reference TRBV11-2 and TRBJ2-1 provide the parts outside the CDR3, is EAGVAQSPRYKIIEKRQSVAFWCNPISGHATLYWYQQILGQGPKLLIQFQNNGVVDDSQLPKDRFSAERLKGVDSTLKIQPAKLEDSAVYLCASSLLGQGRRSYNEQFFGPGTRLTVL.

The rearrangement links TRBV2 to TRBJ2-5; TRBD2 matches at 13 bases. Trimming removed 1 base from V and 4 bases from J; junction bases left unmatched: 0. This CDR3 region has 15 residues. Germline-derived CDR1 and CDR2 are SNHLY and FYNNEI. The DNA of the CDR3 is TGTGCCAGCAGTGAAGGGACTAGCGGGGGAGAGACCCAGTACTTC. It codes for CASSEGTSGGETQYF.

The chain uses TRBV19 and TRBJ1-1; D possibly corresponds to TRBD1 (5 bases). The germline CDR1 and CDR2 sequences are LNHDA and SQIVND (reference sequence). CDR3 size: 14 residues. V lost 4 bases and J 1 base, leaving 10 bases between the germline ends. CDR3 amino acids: CASSTTVSNTEAFF. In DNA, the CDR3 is TGTGCCAGTAGTACGACAGTTTCGAACACTGAAGCTTTCTTT.

The CDR3 DNA reads TGTGCCATCAGTGATTCTACGCGGGGGGGCCTCGGAGAGACCCAGTACTTC. Amino acid sequence: CAISDSTRGGLGETQYF. This rearrangement joins TRBV10-3 to TRBJ2-5; 9 bases match TRBD2. The length of the CDR3 is 17 residues. V shed 3 bases, J shed 4 bases, and the junction held 12 bases outside the gene matches. In germline, CDR1 is ENHRY, CDR2 SYGVKD.

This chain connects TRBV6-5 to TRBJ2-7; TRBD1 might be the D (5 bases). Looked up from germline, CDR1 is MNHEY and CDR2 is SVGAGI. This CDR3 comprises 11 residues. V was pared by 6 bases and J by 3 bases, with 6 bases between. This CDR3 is CASRQGYEQYF. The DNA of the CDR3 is TGTGCCAGCAGGCAGGGCTACGAGCAGTACTTC.

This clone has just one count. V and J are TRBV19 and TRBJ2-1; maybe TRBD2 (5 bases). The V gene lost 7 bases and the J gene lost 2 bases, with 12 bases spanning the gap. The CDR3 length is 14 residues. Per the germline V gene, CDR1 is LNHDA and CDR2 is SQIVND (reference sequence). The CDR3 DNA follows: TGTGCCAGTACCCCCGGGGTAACCTACAATGAGCAGTTCTTC. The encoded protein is CASTPGVTYNEQFF.

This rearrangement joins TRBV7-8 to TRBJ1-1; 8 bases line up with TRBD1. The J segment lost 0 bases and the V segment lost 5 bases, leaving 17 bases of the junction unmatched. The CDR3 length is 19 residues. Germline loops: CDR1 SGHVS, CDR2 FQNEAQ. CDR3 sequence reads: CASSPGQGLILNLNTEAFF. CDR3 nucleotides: TGTGCCAGCAGCCCTGGACAGGGTTTGATACTCAACCTGAACACTGAAGCTTTCTTT.

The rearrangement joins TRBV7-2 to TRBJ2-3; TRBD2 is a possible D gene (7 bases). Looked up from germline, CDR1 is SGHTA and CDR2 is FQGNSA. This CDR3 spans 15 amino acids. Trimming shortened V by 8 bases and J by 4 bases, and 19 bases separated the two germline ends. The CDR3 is CASRTGGGRADTQYF. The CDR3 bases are TGTGCCAGCCGAACTGGGGGGGGCAGGGCAGATACGCAGTATTTT.

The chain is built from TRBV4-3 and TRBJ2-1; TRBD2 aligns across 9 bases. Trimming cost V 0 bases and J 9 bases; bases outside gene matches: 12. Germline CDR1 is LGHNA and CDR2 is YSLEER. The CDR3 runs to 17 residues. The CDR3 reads CASSQDQAGGRGGEQFF. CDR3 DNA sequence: TGCGCCAGCAGCCAAGACCAAGCGGGGGGTCGGGGGGGTGAGCAGTTCTTC.

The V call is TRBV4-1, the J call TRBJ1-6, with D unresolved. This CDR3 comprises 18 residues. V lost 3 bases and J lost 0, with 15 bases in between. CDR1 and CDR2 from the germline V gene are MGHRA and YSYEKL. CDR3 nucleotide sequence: TGCGCCAGCAGCCATCGCGGGGAGAGACTCTCCTATAATTCACCCCTCCACTTT. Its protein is CASSHRGERLSYNSPLHF.

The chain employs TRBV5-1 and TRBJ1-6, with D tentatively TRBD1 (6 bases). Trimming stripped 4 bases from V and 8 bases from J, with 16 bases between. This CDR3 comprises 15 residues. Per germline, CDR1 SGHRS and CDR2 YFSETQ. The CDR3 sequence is CASSPLGGRDSPLHF. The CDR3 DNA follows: TGCGCCAGCAGCCCACTGGGGGGCCGGGATTCACCCCTCCACTTT.

DNA for the CDR3: TGTGCCAGTAAGGTAATAGGGGGGAAAAGGGGCAATCAGCCCCAGCATTTT. Protein: CASKVIGGKRGNQPQHF. V and J are TRBV19 and TRBJ1-5, with D maybe TRBD1 (6 bases). The germline V gene has CDR1 LNHDA and CDR2 SQIVND (reference sequence). This CDR3 comprises 17 residues. V lost 7 bases and J lost 2, with 21 bases in between.